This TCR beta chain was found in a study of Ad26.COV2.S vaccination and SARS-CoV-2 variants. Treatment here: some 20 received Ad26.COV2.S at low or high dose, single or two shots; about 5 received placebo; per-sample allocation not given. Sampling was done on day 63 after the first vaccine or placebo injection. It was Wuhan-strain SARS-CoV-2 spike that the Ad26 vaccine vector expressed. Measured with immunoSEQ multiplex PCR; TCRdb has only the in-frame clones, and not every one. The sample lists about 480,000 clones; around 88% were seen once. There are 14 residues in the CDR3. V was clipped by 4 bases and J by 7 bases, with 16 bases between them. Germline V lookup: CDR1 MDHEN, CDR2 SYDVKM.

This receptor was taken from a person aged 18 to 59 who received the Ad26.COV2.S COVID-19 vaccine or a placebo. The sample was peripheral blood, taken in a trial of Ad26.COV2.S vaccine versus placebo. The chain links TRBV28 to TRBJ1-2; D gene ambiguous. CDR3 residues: CASSSRTSRGGYTF. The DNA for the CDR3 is TGTGCCAGCAGTTCCCGGACCTCCCGGGGTGGCTACACCTTC.